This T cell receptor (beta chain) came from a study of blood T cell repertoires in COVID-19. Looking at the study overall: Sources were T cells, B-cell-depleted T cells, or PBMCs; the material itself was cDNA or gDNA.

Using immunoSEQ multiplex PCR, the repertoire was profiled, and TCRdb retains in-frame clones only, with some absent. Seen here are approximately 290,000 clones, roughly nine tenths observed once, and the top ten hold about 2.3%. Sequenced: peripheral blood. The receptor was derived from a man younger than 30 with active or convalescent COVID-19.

The CDR3 nucleotides read TGTGCCAGCCATACAGGGAGTTTTTATTCACCCCTCCACTTT. Translation gives CASHTGSFYSPLHF. The gene calls are TRBV2 and TRBJ1-6; D perhaps matches TRBD1 (6 bases). The CDR3 has 14 residues. Per germline, CDR1 SNHLY and CDR2 FYNNEI. Between the trimmed V and J ends, which lost 8 bases and 8 bases, there was a span of 16 bases.